This TCR beta chain was sequenced for a study of cytomegalovirus exposure and HLA in healthy donors. On the study more broadly: Earlier results showed 120 million or so unique TCR beta sequences derived from roughly 180 million T cells.

Overall study findings and caveats: Most of the CMV-associated TCR beta chains (in a later analysis) appeared to be HLA-restricted.

CDR1 and CDR2 (germline): LNHDA, SQIVND (reference sequence). The CDR3 has 16 amino acids. Trimming took off 8 bases at V and 1 base at J, with 15 bases between the two ends. This clone was found a few times. Its matching antigen is unknown. PCR involved 60 Vbeta and 13 Jbeta primers. Source study methods: A follow-up analysis tallied 73 million or so unique TCR beta chains, roughly 11 million shared. TCRdb keeps only in-frame clones here, not all; method: immunoSEQ multiplex PCR. That table furnishes V, J and clone size, whereas the DNA furnished D and trimming. The repertoire includes 150,000 to 200,000 clones, about nine tenths of them detected once, and under 1.2% sits in the top ten.

This TCR derives from a boy between 2 and 10 years old in good health and CMV-seronegative. The chain joins TRBV19 to TRBJ2-6; D might be TRBD1 (6 bases). The sample consisted of PBMCs. The CDR3 sequence: CASLPGHFSGANVLTF. CDR3 in DNA: TGTGCCAGTCTGCCGGGACACTTTTCTGGGGCCAACGTCCTGACTTTC.